The clone carrying this TCR beta chain was recorded a few times. Its specificity is unknown. This entry is derived from a study of regulatory T cells in long-lasting Graves disease. Time point indicated: newly diagnosed GD, antithyroid drugs for less than 3 months. Making the TCR library involved RNA that had been extracted from PBMCs. Findings and limits, study-wide: In persistent patients, shared public clonotypes (around 2,600) outnumbered those in new patients (966). Repertoires from persistent disease leaned toward TRBV28, TRBJ1-2 and TRBJ2-5.

Investigators prepared the TCR beta libraries by applying iRepertoire HTBI primers and Arm-PCR of CDR3 regions. A single record per CDR3 protein comes from TCRdb applying MiXCR to the multiplex PCR reads. This sample yields about 430,000 distinct CDR3 sequences, of which around 16% are seen a single time; about 8.3% belongs to the top ten. Germline CDR1 is SGHNT and CDR2 is YYREEE (reference sequence). Deletions cut 4 bases from V and 1 base from J, with 13 bases between. The CDR3 has 15 residues. The same data also contributed to another study, on T cells in Graves' hyperthyroidism and ophthalmopathy. That source reports: Stable Graves' hyperthyroidism meant no ophthalmopathy progression within 18 months. The HTBI primer set was used in a first-round RT-PCR of the TCR CDR3.

The rearrangement uses TRBV5-4 and TRBJ2-3; D is perhaps TRBD1 or TRBD2 (5 bases each). The material sequenced was peripheral blood mononuclear cells (PBMCs), taken at new diagnosis, from a patient treated with antithyroid drugs. The sequence was obtained from a woman aged 40 to 50 with Graves disease. Here the CDR3 reads CASSRGGDGTDTQYF. CDR3 bases: TGTGCCAGCAGCCGCGGTGGGGACGGCACAGATACGCAGTATTTT.